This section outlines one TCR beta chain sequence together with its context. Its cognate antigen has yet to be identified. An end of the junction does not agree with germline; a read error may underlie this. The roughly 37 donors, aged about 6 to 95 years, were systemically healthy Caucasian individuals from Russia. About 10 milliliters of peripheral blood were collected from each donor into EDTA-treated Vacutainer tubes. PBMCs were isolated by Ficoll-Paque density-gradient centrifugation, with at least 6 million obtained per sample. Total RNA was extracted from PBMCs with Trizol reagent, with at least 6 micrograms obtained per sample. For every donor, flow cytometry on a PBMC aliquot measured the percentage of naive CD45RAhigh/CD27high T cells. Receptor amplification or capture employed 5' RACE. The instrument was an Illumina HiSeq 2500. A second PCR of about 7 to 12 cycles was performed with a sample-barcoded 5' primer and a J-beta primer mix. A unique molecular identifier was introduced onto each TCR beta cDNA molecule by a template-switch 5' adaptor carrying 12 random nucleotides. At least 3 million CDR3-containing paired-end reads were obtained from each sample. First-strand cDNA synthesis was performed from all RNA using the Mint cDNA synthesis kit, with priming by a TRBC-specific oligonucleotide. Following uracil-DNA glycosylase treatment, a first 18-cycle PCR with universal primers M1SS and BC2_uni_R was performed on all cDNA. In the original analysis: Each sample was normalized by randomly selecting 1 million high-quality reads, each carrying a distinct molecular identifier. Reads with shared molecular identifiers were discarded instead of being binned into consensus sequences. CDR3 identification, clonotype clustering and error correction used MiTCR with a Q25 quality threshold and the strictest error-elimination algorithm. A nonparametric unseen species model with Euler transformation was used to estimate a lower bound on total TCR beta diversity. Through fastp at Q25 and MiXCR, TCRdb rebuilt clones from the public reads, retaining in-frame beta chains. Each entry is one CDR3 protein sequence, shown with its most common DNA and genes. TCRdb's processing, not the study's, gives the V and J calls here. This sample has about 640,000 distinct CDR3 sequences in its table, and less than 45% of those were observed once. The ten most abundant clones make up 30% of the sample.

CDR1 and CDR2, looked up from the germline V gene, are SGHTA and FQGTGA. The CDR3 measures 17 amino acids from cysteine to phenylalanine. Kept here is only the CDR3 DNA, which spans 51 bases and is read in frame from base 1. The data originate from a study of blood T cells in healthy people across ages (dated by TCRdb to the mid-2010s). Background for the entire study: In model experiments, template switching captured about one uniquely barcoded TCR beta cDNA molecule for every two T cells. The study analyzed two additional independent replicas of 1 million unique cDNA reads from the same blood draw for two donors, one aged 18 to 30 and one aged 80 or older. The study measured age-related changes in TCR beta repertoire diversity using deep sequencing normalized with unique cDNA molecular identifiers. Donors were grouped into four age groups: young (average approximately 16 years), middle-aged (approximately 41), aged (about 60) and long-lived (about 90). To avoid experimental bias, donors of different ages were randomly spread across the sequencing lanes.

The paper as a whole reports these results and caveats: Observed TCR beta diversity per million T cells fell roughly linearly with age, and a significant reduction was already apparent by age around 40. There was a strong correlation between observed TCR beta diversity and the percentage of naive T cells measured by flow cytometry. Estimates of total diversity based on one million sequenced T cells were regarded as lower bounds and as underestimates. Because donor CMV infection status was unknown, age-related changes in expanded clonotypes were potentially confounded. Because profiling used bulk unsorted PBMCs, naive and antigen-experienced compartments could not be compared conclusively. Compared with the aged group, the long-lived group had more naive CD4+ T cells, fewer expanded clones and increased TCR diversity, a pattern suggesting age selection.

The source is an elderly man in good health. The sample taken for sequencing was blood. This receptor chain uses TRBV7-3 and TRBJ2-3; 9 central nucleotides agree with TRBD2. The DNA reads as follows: TGTGCCAGCAGCTTAACGAGGGTGACTAGCGGAACAGATGCGCAGTATTTT. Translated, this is CASSLTRVTSGTDAQYF.